This T cell receptor beta chain was sequenced for a study of blood T cells in healthy people across ages. Findings of the study overall: Not knowing donor CMV status may have confounded expanded clonotype changes.

The germline CDR1 and CDR2 sequences are MNHNS and SASEGT. The CDR3 has 12 residues. V lost 7 bases to trimming and J lost 3 bases, with 10 bases between them. Alongside a J-beta primer mix, a sample-barcoded 5' primer served in a second PCR lasting about 6 to 11 cycles. TCRdb itself ran the 5' RACE reads through MiXCR, one entry per CDR3 protein. The sample lists roughly 1.4 million distinct CDR3 sequences; around 59% were seen once. This clonotype was seen once. Its antigen is still unknown. The amount of total RNA extracted per sample was at least 6 micrograms. The source is a man younger than 35 in good health. The sample comprised blood. The chain uses TRBV6-1 and TRBJ2-7; maybe TRBD1 (5 bases). CDR3: CASTGLFYEQYF. The CDR3, as DNA: TGTGCCAGCACAGGGTTATTCTACGAGCAGTACTTC.